This TCR beta chain was sequenced during a study of cytomegalovirus exposure and HLA in healthy donors. Study-wide background: In a later analysis, it was reported that the roughly 130 validation repertoires had been produced on the same platform as the 700 or so repertoires belonging to the first cohort.

In regard to this clone: Its matching antigen is unknown.

Whole-study findings and limits: The investigators catalogued some 150 TCR beta chains as cytomegalovirus-associated. A classifier reportedly called cytomegalovirus status with high sensitivity and specificity.

Germline-derived CDR1 and CDR2 are SGHRS and YFSETQ. Trimming left V 0 bases short and J 1 base short, with 4 bases between. The CDR3 spans 14 residues. The protocol was immunoSEQ multiplex PCR, while the TCRdb copy is restricted to in-frame clones and leaves out a portion. This table holds 220,000 or so clones, around 86% found once. The sequenced sample consisted of PBMCs. The TCR was taken from a young woman in good health and CMV-seropositive. The chain links TRBV5-1 to TRBJ2-2, with D unresolved. As DNA, the CDR3 is TGCGCCAGCAGCTTGGCAGGGAACACCGGGGAGCTGTTTTTT. Its translation is CASSLAGNTGELFF.